The next 27 T cell receptor beta chains were all read from a single sample in a study of response to subunit inactivated influenza vaccine listed by TCRdb under 2018. Receptor amplification or capture employed RT-PCR. The sample was run on an Illumina HiSeq 2500. The public reads were reanalyzed by TCRdb: fastp trimming at Q25, MiXCR alignment, in-frame beta chains only. Entries that share a CDR3 protein sequence are merged under the most common genes and DNA. This sample gives hundreds of thousands of distinct CDR3 sequences in total; under 9% of them show up just once. The ten largest clones capture 13% of the sample. The specimen was PBMCs from blood, collected less than 30 months after vaccination. Receptors originate from a man aged 50 to 75 who received an inactivated influenza vaccine. Donor details come from another sample of the same person, matched by shared clones.

V usage is TRBV5-1 and J usage is TRBJ1-2; 10 nucleotides align to TRBD1. The length of the CDR3 is 15 residues. Germline V gene data show CDR1 as SGHRS and CDR2 as YFSETQ. V gave up 4 bases and J gave up 2 bases; unmatched junction bases: 5. The CDR3 nucleotides are TGCGCCAGCAGCACATTGACAGGGGGCAACTATGGCTACACCTTC. It is translated as CASSTLTGGNYGYTF.

J is TRBJ2-7 and V is TRBV29-1, with D tentatively TRBD1 (5 bases). Germline CDR1 SQVTM, CDR2 ANQGSEA. The germline V and J ends were trimmed by 7 bases and 3 bases, with 10 bases remaining between them. This CDR3 is built from 11 residues. CDR3 in amino acids: CSGAQGYEQYF. DNA for the CDR3: TGCAGCGGGGCCCAGGGCTACGAGCAGTACTTC.

This chain uses TRBV20-1 with TRBJ2-2; D is unclear. The CDR3 totals 14 residues. Germline CDR1 is DFQATT and CDR2 is SNEGSKA (reference sequence). V lost 6 bases and J 0 bases, leaving 11 bases between the germline ends. The DNA for the CDR3 is TGCAGTGCGCCGAAATCCGCGAACACCGGGGAGCTGTTTTTT. Amino acid sequence: CSAPKSANTGELFF.

The chain uses TRBV6-1 and TRBJ2-7; D unclear. Germline CDR1 MNHNS, CDR2 SASEGT. This CDR3 region has 13 residues. V was pared by 6 bases and J by 2 bases, with 11 bases between. The CDR3 protein is CASSERWAYEQYF. Written as DNA, the CDR3 is TGTGCCAGCAGCGAGAGGTGGGCCTACGAGCAGTACTTC.

The CDR3 reads CASSLFPNTGELFF. In DNA, the CDR3 is TGTGCCAGCAGTTTATTCCCGAACACCGGGGAGCTGTTTTTT. The V and J genes are TRBV12-3 or TRBV12-4 and TRBJ2-2; D is unclear. The germline V and J ends were trimmed by 2 bases and 0 bases, with 4 bases remaining between them. This CDR3 region has 14 residues.

This clonotype was observed at least ten times. The chain carries TRBV4-3 and TRBJ2-5; 7 positions agree with TRBD2. The V gene end was trimmed by 0 bases and the J gene end by 4 bases; junction bases not matched to a gene: 5. CDR1 and CDR2 from the germline V gene are LGHNA and YSLEER. The CDR3 is made up of 15 amino acids. In DNA, the CDR3 is TGCGCCAGCAGCCAAGATCGGTCTAGCGGAGAGACCCAGTACTTC. Its protein is CASSQDRSSGETQYF.

This clonotype has a handful of counts. CDR3 sequence reads: CSASSWEWGETQYF. In DNA form, the CDR3 reads TGCAGTGCTAGTTCGTGGGAGTGGGGAGAGACCCAGTACTTC. The chain recombines TRBV20-1 with TRBJ2-5; the D gene is possibly TRBD2 (5 bases). Trimming took off 3 bases at V and 4 bases at J, with 15 bases between the two ends. Per germline, CDR1 DFQATT and CDR2 SNEGSKA (reference sequence). CDR3 length equals 14 residues.

The rearrangement links TRBV4-3 to TRBJ1-2; a weak D match, TRBD1 (5 bases). V gave up 0 bases and J gave up 4 bases, with 12 bases separating them. This CDR3 has 15 residues. CDR1 and CDR2 from the germline V gene are LGHNA and YSLEER. The CDR3 nucleotides read TGCGCCAGCAGCCAAGAGGCAGGGAGTCTCTATGGCTACACCTTC. This encodes CASSQEAGSLYGYTF.

The rearrangement links TRBV12-3 or TRBV12-4 to TRBJ1-1, with 9 bases lining up with TRBD1. The V gene end was trimmed by 4 bases and the J gene end by 5 bases; junction bases not matched to a gene: 5. This CDR3 spans 14 amino acids. Here the CDR3 reads CASSSTGGRTEAFF. CDR3 DNA: TGTGCCAGCAGTTCCACAGGGGGCCGGACTGAAGCTTTCTTT.

The chain uses TRBV11-2 and TRBJ2-5, with no clear D. The CDR3 contains 15 residues. V was cut by 5 bases and J by 5 bases, with 18 bases left in between. Germline CDR1 and CDR2: SGHAT and FQNNGV. CDR3 coding DNA: TGTGCCAGCAGCCCTAAAACCCCCCGGCAGGAGACCCAGTACTTC. Amino acids: CASSPKTPRQETQYF.

The rearrangement joins TRBV20-1 to TRBJ2-1; tentatively, D is TRBD2 (6 bases). The CDR3 extends over 13 amino acids. Germline V lookup: CDR1 DFQATT, CDR2 SNEGSKA (reference sequence). Trimming shortened V by 2 bases and J by 9 bases, and 14 bases separated the two germline ends. CDR3 in amino acids: CSARPSTSSEQFF. The CDR3 nucleotides read TGCAGTGCTAGACCATCCACTAGCTCTGAGCAGTTCTTC.

This clonotype was picked up a small number of times. The chain combines TRBV24-1 with TRBJ2-5; 16 nucleotides line up with TRBD2. Germline trimming cut 2 bases from V and 4 bases from J; bases unmatched to any gene: 6. Germline lookup yields CDR1 KGHDR and CDR2 SFDVKD. CDR3 length: 18 amino acids. The CDR3 DNA is TGTGCCACCAGTGATTCCGGGACTAGCGGGAGGGTCGGAGAGACCCAGTACTTC. Translated, it gives CATSDSGTSGRVGETQYF.

This clonotype was detected ten times or more. The CDR3 reads CSVEGAYDHYNEQFF. CDR3 nucleotide sequence: TGCAGCGTTGAGGGAGCGTACGACCACTACAATGAGCAGTTCTTC. This chain joins TRBV29-1 and TRBJ2-1; D is perhaps TRBD2 (5 bases). Germline values: CDR1 SQVTM, CDR2 ANQGSEA. CDR3 length equals 15 residues. V lost 3 bases, J lost 3 bases, and 15 bases lay in between.

The chain uses TRBV12-3 or TRBV12-4 and TRBJ1-4, with TRBD1 matching 10 bases. V lost 6 bases, J lost 6 bases, and 1 base stayed unmatched. The CDR3 length is 13 residues. CDR3 region: CASRTGGHEKLFF. CDR3 DNA sequence: TGTGCCAGCAGGACAGGGGGCCATGAAAAACTGTTTTTT.

This clonotype showed up many times. The chain recombines TRBV7-8 with TRBJ2-4; D gene ambiguous. This CDR3 is 16 amino acids long. Looked up from germline, CDR1 is SGHVS and CDR2 is FQNEAQ. V lost 5 bases, J lost 0 bases, and 14 bases lay in between. The CDR3 here is CASSPWMDLAKNIQYF. In DNA, the CDR3 is TGTGCCAGCAGCCCCTGGATGGACCTAGCCAAAAACATTCAGTACTTC.

The V and J genes are TRBV7-2 and TRBJ2-2; D gene ambiguous. This CDR3 region has 13 residues. The germline V gene encodes CDR1 SGHTA and CDR2 FQGNSA. V was trimmed by 0 bases and J by 7 bases, leaving 6 bases between them. CDR3 bases: TGTGCCAGCAGCTTAGCCGACCTCGGGGAGCTGTTTTTT. Translation gives CASSLADLGELFF.

This clonotype has a handful of counts. The V gene is TRBV6-2 or TRBV6-3, the J gene TRBJ2-7; possibly TRBD1 for D (6 bases). This CDR3 has 14 residues. CDR1 and CDR2 from the germline V gene are MNHEY and SVGEGT. V shed 6 bases and J shed 6 bases, with 18 bases lying between them. CDR3 protein: CASRPAGTTFEQYF. The CDR3 DNA reads TGTGCCAGCAGACCCGCCGGGACAACCTTCGAGCAGTACTTC.

The V gene is TRBV12-3 or TRBV12-4, the J gene TRBJ2-1; TRBD2 agrees at 7 bases. This CDR3 region has 12 residues. Unmatched junction bases numbered 9, after V lost 10 bases and J lost 9 bases. CDR3 sequence reads: CATYRGDGEQFF. The CDR3, as DNA: TGTGCCACCTATCGGGGGGACGGTGAGCAGTTCTTC.

In its sample, this clonotype was seen many times. The chain employs TRBV5-1 and TRBJ2-3; tentative D call: TRBD2 (5 bases). The CDR3 has 14 amino acids. V was pared by 5 bases and J by 0 bases, with 10 bases between. Germline V gives CDR1 SGHRS, CDR2 YFSETQ. In DNA, the CDR3 is TGCGCCAGCAGGGCCAGGACTAGCACAGATACGCAGTATTTT. It is translated as CASRARTSTDTQYF.

The chain has TRBV27 and TRBJ1-2, with a tentative D call TRBD1 (5 bases). The ends were cut back, 0 bases at V and 10 bases at J, with 15 bases in the middle. This CDR3 has 14 amino acids. Germline V CDR1 and CDR2: MNHEY, SMNVEV (reference sequence). DNA for the CDR3: TGTGCCAGCAGTTTATCATGGGACGGGGCCGACTACACCTTC. It is translated as CASSLSWDGADYTF.

In its sample, this clonotype was seen many times. The gene calls are TRBV5-1 and TRBJ1-6; D is undetermined. Germline loops: CDR1 SGHRS, CDR2 YFSETQ. The CDR3 loop spans 14 amino acids. V was pared by 2 bases and J by 16 bases, with 19 bases between. The CDR3, as DNA: TGCGCCAGCAGCTTAGGTGAGGTTCCCAACCCTCTCCACTTT. This translates into CASSLGEVPNPLHF.

This clonotype was picked up a small number of times. The chain couples TRBV6-5 to TRBJ2-7; possibly TRBD1 for D (5 bases). V was cut by 0 bases and J by 7 bases, with 13 bases left in between. This CDR3 spans 14 amino acids. Germline CDR1 reads MNHEY; CDR2 reads SVGAGI. The CDR3: CASSYSTQVNEQYF. The DNA of the CDR3 is TGTGCCAGCAGTTACTCGACACAGGTCAATGAGCAGTACTTC.

The V call is TRBV19, the J call TRBJ2-1; 7 bases fit TRBD2. Germline-derived CDR1 and CDR2 are LNHDA and SQIVND (reference sequence). The CDR3 covers 15 residues. The ends lost 6 bases at V and 2 bases at J; junction bases unmatched: 7. The CDR3 sequence is CASRGPGGTYNEQFF. The CDR3 DNA follows: TGTGCCAGTAGAGGGCCGGGAGGAACCTACAATGAGCAGTTCTTC.

Ten or more counts support this clonotype. J is TRBJ1-3 and V is TRBV3-1, with D uncertain. Trimming removed 0 bases at V and 3 bases at J, with 6 bases between. In germline, CDR1 is LGHDT, CDR2 YNNKEL (reference sequence). CDR3 length: 14 residues. CDR3 region: CASSQDSGGNTIYF. In DNA form, the CDR3 reads TGTGCCAGCAGCCAAGATTCCGGTGGAAACACCATATATTTT. Filled out from reference TRBV3-1 and TRBJ1-3, the complete variable domain reads DTAVSQTPKYLVTQMGNDKSIKCEQNLGHDTMYWYKQDSKKFLKIMFSYNNKELIINETVPNRFSPKSPDKAHLNLHINSLELGDSAVYFCASSQDSGGNTIYFGEGSWLTVV.

This clonotype has a handful of counts. The chain combines TRBV7-9 with TRBJ2-7, with D possibly being TRBD1 (6 bases). This CDR3 is 15 amino acids long. CDR1 is SEHNR, CDR2 FQNEAQ, per germline (reference sequence). V dropped 4 bases and J dropped 0 bases, with 13 bases sitting between them. The CDR3 DNA sequence: TGTGCCAGCAGCTCCCGACAGGCGCCCTCCTACGAGCAGTACTTC. Its protein is CASSSRQAPSYEQYF.

This clonotype was observed at least ten times. V usage is TRBV5-1 and J usage is TRBJ1-1; a weak D match, TRBD1 (5 bases). This CDR3 region has 13 residues. V gave up 7 bases and J gave up 6 bases, with 16 bases separating them. Germline V gives CDR1 SGHRS, CDR2 YFSETQ. The CDR3 nucleotides read TGCGCCAGCTTCACGTCGGCGGGGGCTGAAGCTTTCTTT. It is translated as CASFTSAGAEAFF.

This clonotype has ten or more counts. This chain connects TRBV10-3 to TRBJ1-5; no definite D call. This CDR3 is 13 amino acids long. Germline lookup yields CDR1 ENHRY and CDR2 SYGVKD. V was clipped by 4 bases and J by 5 bases, with 9 bases between them. The CDR3, as DNA: TGTGCCATCAGTGTGGAAGGATATCAGCCCCAGCATTTT. It specifies CAISVEGYQPQHF.